Listed below are T cell receptor beta chains from one sample, sequenced in a study of shared clonotypes between healthy human individuals. Clones were read by immunoSEQ multiplex PCR, and TCRdb kept only the in-frame ones, dropping some. The sample lists about 820,000 clones, over 90% occurring once. Specimen: naive CD8+ T cells sorted from blood. All receptors come from a man aged 25 to 45 in good health. CDR3s include the opening cysteine and the closing phenylalanine or tryptophan. The D gene is left open where the match is weak. Expanded clones get a size class; other rows say once, few or many, or leave the size out.

CDR3 DNA,CDR3 protein,J gene,D gene,V gene,clone size
TGCGCCAGCAGTGAGATCGCCGCGGGACGGATGGGGGATACGCAGTATTTT,CASSEIAAGRMGDTQYF,TRBJ2-3,NA,TRBV10-2,NA
TGTGCCCGGCCGGCGGGGGGCGCTCACACTGAAGCTTTCTTT,CARPAGGAHTEAFF,TRBJ1-1,NA,TRBV30,NA
TGTGCCAGTAGTGCGGGACCGATGGATATGGACGAGCAGTACTTC,CASSAGPMDMDEQYF,TRBJ2-7,NA,TRBV19,NA
TGCAGCGTTGCCCTAGCGGAGAATCAAGAGACCCAGTACTTC,CSVALAENQETQYF,TRBJ2-5,TRBD2,TRBV29-1,NA
TGTGCCAGCAGTGAAGGGCTAGCGGGAGGAGAGACCCAGTACTTC,CASSEGLAGGETQYF,TRBJ2-5,TRBD2,TRBV2,NA
TGTGCCAGCAGGACAGGGGGCAAAGGCTACACCTTC,CASRTGGKGYTF,TRBJ1-2,TRBD1,TRBV6-1,NA
TGCGCCAGCAGCCTCCTGGGAGACTCTGGAAACACCATATATTTT,CASSLLGDSGNTIYF,TRBJ1-3,NA,TRBV4-1,NA
TGTGCCTGGAGTGTAACTAGCGGGAACGGTTACTACAATGAGCAGTTCTTC,CAWSVTSGNGYYNEQFF,TRBJ2-1,TRBD2,TRBV30,NA
TGTGCCACCAGAAGGGGATCCAGGGTCGATCAGCCCCAGCATTTT,CATRRGSRVDQPQHF,TRBJ1-5,NA,TRBV19,once
TGTGCCAGCAGTTCTCTCCCCCTACGACCCCAGCATTTT,CASSSLPLRPQHF,TRBJ1-5,NA,TRBV6-5,NA
TGCGCCAGCAGTGAGTTCACACTCTATGGCTACACCTTC,CASSEFTLYGYTF,TRBJ1-2,NA,TRBV10-1,NA
TGCGCCAGCAGCCAAGTCCGGGACACTTACTACGAGCAGTACTTC,CASSQVRDTYYEQYF,TRBJ2-7,NA,TRBV4-1,NA
TGTGCCTGGAGTGTACTAGCGGGTTTGGAGACCCAGTACTTC,CAWSVLAGLETQYF,TRBJ2-5,TRBD2,TRBV30,NA
TGTGCCAGTAGTCCGACAGGGACCTACGAGCAGTACTTC,CASSPTGTYEQYF,TRBJ2-7,TRBD1,TRBV19,NA
TGTGCCAGCAGCTCCGAACACCCACGCCTCTTGGAGGAGCAGTACTTC,CASSSEHPRLLEEQYF,TRBJ2-7,NA,TRBV7-9,NA
TGTGCCAGCAGCTTAGCGAGGAGGACTAGCACAGATACGCAGTATTTT,CASSLARRTSTDTQYF,TRBJ2-3,NA,TRBV7-8,once
TGTGCCAGCAGCTCTGAGCGGGAAGTTTACACCGGGGAGCTGTTTTTT,CASSSEREVYTGELFF,TRBJ2-2,TRBD2,TRBV11-2,NA
TGTGCCATCAGTGGGCACTACCGTGGCGGGAGCTCCTACGAGCAGTACTTC,CAISGHYRGGSSYEQYF,TRBJ2-7,TRBD2,TRBV10-3,NA
TGTGCCAGCAGTTCCAGGGGGCCGGATGGCTACACCTTC,CASSSRGPDGYTF,TRBJ1-2,TRBD1,TRBV27,NA
TGTGCCAGCAGCCGGGTCACCGGGGAGCTGTTTTTT,CASSRVTGELFF,TRBJ2-2,NA,TRBV27,once
TGCGCCAGCAGCCCGGACCCAGCGGCCCCTCCGGGTTACACCTTC,CASSPDPAAPPGYTF,TRBJ1-2,NA,TRBV5-1,NA
TGTGCCAGCTTTGGGGGCCTAAGTAATCAGCCCCAGCATTTT,CASFGGLSNQPQHF,TRBJ1-5,NA,TRBV28,NA
TGCAGCGTTGTCGGTTGGGACACTGAAGCTTTCTTT,CSVVGWDTEAFF,TRBJ1-1,NA,TRBV29-1,NA
TGTGCCAGCAGTGAATGGCAGTTTAAAGAGACCCAGTACTTC,CASSEWQFKETQYF,TRBJ2-5,NA,TRBV6-1,once
TGTGCCAGCAGCCAAGCCGGGGGACTAGCGGTCGACAATGAGCAGTTCTTC,CASSQAGGLAVDNEQFF,TRBJ2-1,TRBD2,TRBV4-2,NA
TGTGCCAGCAGCTTAGATCTCCAGTCGGGTCACGAGCAGTACTTC,CASSLDLQSGHEQYF,TRBJ2-7,NA,TRBV11-2,NA
TGTGCCTACTTGACTAGCGGGAGCGGAGAGACCCAGTACTTC,CAYLTSGSGETQYF,TRBJ2-5,TRBD2,TRBV2,NA
TGTGCCAGCAGCTTCGGACTAGCGGGAGGGGAGACGGGCATTCAGTACTTC,CASSFGLAGGETGIQYF,TRBJ2-4,TRBD2,TRBV7-9,NA
TGTGCCAGCAGCTTAGCGTGGCGTCAACCCCAGAACACTGAAGCTTTCTTT,CASSLAWRQPQNTEAFF,TRBJ1-1,NA,TRBV7-2,once
TGTGCCACCAGCAGGACACAGGGGGGCTTCTACGAGCAGTACTTC,CATSRTQGGFYEQYF,TRBJ2-7,TRBD1,TRBV15,NA
TGCAGCGTTGTGGGGACGTTTTACAATGAGCAGTTCTTC,CSVVGTFYNEQFF,TRBJ2-1,NA,TRBV29-1,NA
TGTGCCAGCAGCCAAGACCCCGGGGCGAAGCCAGATACGCAGTATTTT,CASSQDPGAKPDTQYF,TRBJ2-3,NA,TRBV4-2,NA
TGTGCCAGCAGCTTCGGTCAGCCCACTGAAGCTTTCTTT,CASSFGQPTEAFF,TRBJ1-1,NA,TRBV5-6,NA
TGTGCCAGCAGCTCGAGAGGACCTGCCTACAATGAGCAGTTCTTC,CASSSRGPAYNEQFF,TRBJ2-1,NA,TRBV7-2,NA
TGTGCCAGCAGTTTAACAAATGGCTACGAGCAGTACTTC,CASSLTNGYEQYF,TRBJ2-7,NA,TRBV27,NA
TGTGCCAGCAGCTTGACTAGCGGAAACTACGAGCAGTACTTC,CASSLTSGNYEQYF,TRBJ2-7,TRBD2,TRBV7-8,once
TGCAGCGCCTCGGACGCCGCCTCTGGAAACACCATATATTTT,CSASDAASGNTIYF,TRBJ1-3,NA,TRBV29-1,NA
TGTGCCAGCACCCAGGGGGGGGCGCATCCGCAGTATTTT,CASTQGGAHPQYF,TRBJ2-3,NA,TRBV6-5,NA
TGTGCCAGCAGTCCCACCGGGACTCACTCCTACGAGCAGTACTTC,CASSPTGTHSYEQYF,TRBJ2-7,NA,TRBV9,once
TGTGCCAGCAGCTTAGCGTGGCTAGCGGAAAGCTCCTACAATGAGCAGTTCTTC,CASSLAWLAESSYNEQFF,TRBJ2-1,TRBD2,TRBV7-6,NA
TGTGCCAGCGGCAGGCTCGATACGCAGTATTTT,CASGRLDTQYF,TRBJ2-3,NA,TRBV11-2,once
TGTGCCAGCAGCCCTCGGTTCCCGGACAGTGCTAACTATGGCTACACCTTC,CASSPRFPDSANYGYTF,TRBJ1-2,NA,TRBV7-9,NA